This T cell receptor (beta chain) emerged from a study of cytomegalovirus exposure and HLA in healthy donors. The table came from immunoSEQ multiplex PCR; TCRdb's copy has only in-frame clones and leaves some out. The sample shows approximately 260,000 clones, about 90% of them seen only once. Germline V gene sequence: CDR1 SEHNR, CDR2 FQNEAQ (reference sequence). The CDR3 sequence is 16 residues long. V was pared by 0 bases and J by 3 bases, with 3 bases of the junction left unmatched. The chain uses TRBV7-9 and TRBJ2-7; 12 nucleotides match TRBD2. This sequence was found in a woman in her twenties or thirties in good health and CMV-seropositive. The sequenced sample consisted of PBMCs. The CDR3 sequence: CASSLAGTSGLYEQYF. The CDR3, as DNA: TGTGCCAGCAGCTTAGCCGGGACTAGCGGGCTCTACGAGCAGTACTTC.